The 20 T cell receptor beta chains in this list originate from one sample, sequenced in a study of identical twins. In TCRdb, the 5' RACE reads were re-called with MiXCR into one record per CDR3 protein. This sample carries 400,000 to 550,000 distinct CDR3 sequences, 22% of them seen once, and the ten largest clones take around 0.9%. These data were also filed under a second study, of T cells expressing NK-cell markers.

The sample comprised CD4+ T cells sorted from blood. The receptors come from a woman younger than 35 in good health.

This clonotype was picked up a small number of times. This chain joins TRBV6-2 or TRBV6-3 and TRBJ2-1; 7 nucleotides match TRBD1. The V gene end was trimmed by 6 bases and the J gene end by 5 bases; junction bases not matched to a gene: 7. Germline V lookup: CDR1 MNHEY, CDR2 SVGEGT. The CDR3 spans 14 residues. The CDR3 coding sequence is TGTGCCAGCAGATCCGGGACAGTACACAATGAGCAGTTCTTC. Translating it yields CASRSGTVHNEQFF.

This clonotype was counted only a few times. The chain's CDR3 is CASRNFVGNYGYTF. The CDR3 region has the DNA TGTGCCAGCAGGAATTTCGTGGGAAACTATGGCTACACCTTC. The rearrangement joins TRBV12-3 or TRBV12-4 to TRBJ1-2; D unclear. The CDR3 runs to 14 residues. Trimming removed 6 bases from V and 2 bases from J, with 13 bases in between.

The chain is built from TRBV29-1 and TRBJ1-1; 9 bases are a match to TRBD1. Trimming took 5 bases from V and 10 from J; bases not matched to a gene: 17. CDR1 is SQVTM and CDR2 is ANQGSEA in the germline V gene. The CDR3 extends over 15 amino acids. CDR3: CSVRYTTGGNDGAFF. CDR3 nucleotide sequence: TGCAGCGTTCGATACACGACAGGGGGTAATGATGGAGCTTTCTTT.

CDR3 nucleotides: TGTGCCAGCAGCGGGATCGGGGGGGGCCTAGCAGATACGCAGTATTTT. Translating gives CASSGIGGGLADTQYF. The chain combines TRBV3-1 with TRBJ2-3, with 8 bases matching TRBD2. Germline loops: CDR1 LGHDT, CDR2 YNNKEL (reference sequence). V trimming: 5 bases; J trimming: 4 bases; junction bases outside the gene matches: 11. The CDR3 is 16 residues long.

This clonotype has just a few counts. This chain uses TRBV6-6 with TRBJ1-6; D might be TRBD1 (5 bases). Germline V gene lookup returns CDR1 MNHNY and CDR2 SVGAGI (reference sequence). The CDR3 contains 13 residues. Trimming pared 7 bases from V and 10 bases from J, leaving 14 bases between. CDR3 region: CASTMGTESPLHF. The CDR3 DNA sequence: TGTGCCAGCACCATGGGGACGGAGTCACCCCTCCACTTT.

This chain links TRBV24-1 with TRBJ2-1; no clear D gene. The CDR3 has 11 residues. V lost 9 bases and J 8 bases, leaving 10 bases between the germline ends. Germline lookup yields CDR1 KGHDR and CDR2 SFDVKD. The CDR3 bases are TGTGCCACCGCCCTTGGGGATGAGCAGTTCTTC. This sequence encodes CATALGDEQFF.

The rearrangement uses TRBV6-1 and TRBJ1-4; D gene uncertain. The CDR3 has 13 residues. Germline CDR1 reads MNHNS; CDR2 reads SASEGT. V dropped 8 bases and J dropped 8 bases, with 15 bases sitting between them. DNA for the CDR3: TGTGCCAGCGGGCGGTCGGGGTCAGAAAAACTGTTTTTT. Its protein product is CASGRSGSEKLFF.

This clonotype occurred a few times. The CDR3 here is CASSPNFGLAGGYEQYF. The DNA for the CDR3 is TGCGCCAGCAGTCCCAACTTCGGACTAGCGGGAGGCTACGAGCAGTACTTC. V gene TRBV4-3 combines with J gene TRBJ2-7, with TRBD2 matching 14 bases. Trimming cost V 6 bases and J 3 bases; bases outside gene matches: 10. This CDR3 is built from 17 residues. Germline V CDR1 and CDR2: LGHNA, YSLEER.

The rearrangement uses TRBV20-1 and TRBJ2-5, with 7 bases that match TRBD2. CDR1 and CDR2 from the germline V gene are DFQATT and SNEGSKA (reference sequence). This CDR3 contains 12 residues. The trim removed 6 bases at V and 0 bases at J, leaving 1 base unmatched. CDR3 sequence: CSAAGDQETQYF. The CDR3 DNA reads TGCAGTGCCGCGGGGGACCAAGAGACCCAGTACTTC.

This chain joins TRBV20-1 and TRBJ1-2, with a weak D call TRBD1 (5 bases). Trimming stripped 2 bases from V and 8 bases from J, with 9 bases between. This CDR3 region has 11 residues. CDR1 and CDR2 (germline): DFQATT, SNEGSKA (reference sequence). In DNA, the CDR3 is TGCAGTGCTAGACCGTCAGGGGGCTACACCTTC. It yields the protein CSARPSGGYTF.

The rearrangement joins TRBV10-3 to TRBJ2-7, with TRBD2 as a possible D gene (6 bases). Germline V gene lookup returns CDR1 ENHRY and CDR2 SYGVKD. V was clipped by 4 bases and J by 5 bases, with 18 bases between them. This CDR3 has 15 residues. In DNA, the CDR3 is TGTGCCATCAGTGGAGTGGGAGGCCCCCCCCACGAGCAGTACTTC. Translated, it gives CAISGVGGPPHEQYF.

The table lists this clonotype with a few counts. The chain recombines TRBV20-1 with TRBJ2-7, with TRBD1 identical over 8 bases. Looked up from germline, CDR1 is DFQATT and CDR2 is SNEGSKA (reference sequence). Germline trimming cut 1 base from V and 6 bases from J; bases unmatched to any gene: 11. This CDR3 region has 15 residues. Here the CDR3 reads CSARVIDRGNTEQYF. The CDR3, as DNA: TGCAGTGCTAGAGTTATCGACAGGGGAAATACCGAGCAGTACTTC.

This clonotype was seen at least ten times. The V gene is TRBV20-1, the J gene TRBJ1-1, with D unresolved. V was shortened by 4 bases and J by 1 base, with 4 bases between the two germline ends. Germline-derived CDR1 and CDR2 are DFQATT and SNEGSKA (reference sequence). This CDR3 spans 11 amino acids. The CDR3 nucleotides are TGCAGTGCTACTGCGAACACTGAAGCTTTCTTT. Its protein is CSATANTEAFF.

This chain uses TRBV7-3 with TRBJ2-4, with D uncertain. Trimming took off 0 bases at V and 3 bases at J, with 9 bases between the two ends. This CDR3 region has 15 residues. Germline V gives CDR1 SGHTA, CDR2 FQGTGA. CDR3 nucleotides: TGTGCCAGCAGCTTAACTGGTGGCGGCAAAAACATTCAGTACTTC. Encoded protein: CASSLTGGGKNIQYF. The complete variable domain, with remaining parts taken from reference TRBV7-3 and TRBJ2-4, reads GAGVSQTPSNKVTEKGKYVELRCDPISGHTALYWYRQSLGQGPEFLIYFQGTGAADDSGLPNDRFFAVRPEGSVSTLKIQRTERGDSAVYLCASSLTGGGKNIQYFGAGTRLSVL.

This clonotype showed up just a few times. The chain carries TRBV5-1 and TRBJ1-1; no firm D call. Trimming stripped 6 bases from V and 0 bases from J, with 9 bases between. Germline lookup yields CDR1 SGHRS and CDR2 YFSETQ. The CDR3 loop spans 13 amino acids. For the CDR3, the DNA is TGCGCCAGCAAAGAACCGATGAACACTGAAGCTTTCTTT. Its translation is CASKEPMNTEAFF.

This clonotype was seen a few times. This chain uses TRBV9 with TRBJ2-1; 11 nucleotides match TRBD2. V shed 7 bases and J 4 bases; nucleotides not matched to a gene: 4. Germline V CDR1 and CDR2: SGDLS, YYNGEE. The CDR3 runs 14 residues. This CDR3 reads CASSTSGTYNEQFF. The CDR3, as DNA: TGTGCCAGCTCGACTAGCGGGACTTACAATGAGCAGTTCTTC.

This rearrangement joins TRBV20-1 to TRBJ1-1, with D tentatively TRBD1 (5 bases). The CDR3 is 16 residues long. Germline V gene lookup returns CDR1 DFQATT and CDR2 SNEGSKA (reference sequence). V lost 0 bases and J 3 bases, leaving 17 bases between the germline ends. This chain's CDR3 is CSARDLGRAFHTEAFF. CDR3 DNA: TGCAGTGCTAGAGATTTGGGCAGGGCATTTCACACTGAAGCTTTCTTT.

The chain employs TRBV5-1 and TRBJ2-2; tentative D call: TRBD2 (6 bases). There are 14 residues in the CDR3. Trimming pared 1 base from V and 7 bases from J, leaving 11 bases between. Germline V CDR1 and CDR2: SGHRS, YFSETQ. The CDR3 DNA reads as TGCGCCAGCAGCTTGAACTCCGGGGGCGGGGAGCTGTTTTTT. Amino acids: CASSLNSGGGELFF.

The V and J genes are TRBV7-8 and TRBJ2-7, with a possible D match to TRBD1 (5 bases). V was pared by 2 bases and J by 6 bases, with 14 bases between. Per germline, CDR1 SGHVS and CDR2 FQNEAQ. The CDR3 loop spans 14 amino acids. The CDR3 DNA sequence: TGTGCCAGCAGCTTAACAGGTTTAAGGATCGAGCAGTACTTC. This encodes CASSLTGLRIEQYF.

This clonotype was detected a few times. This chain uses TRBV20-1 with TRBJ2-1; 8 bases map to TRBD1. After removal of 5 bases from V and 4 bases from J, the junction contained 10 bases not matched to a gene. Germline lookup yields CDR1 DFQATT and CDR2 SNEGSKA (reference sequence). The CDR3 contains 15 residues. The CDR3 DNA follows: TGCAGTGCTCCTGCCGGGACAGGTCTTTACAATGAGCAGTTCTTC. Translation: CSAPAGTGLYNEQFF.